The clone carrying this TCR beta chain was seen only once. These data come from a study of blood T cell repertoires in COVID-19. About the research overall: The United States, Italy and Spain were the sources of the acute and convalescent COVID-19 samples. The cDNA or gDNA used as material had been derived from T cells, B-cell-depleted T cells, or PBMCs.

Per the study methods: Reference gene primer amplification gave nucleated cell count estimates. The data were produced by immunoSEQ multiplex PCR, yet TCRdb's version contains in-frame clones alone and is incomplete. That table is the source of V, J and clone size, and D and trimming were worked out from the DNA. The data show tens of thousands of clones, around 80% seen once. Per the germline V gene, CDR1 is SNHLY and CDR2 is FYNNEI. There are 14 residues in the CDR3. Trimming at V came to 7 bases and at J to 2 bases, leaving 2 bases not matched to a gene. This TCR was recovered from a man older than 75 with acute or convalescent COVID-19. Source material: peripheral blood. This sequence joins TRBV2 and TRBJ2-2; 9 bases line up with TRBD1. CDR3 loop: CASKTGGNTGELFF. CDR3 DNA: TGTGCCAGCAAAACAGGGGGCAACACCGGGGAGCTGTTTTTT.